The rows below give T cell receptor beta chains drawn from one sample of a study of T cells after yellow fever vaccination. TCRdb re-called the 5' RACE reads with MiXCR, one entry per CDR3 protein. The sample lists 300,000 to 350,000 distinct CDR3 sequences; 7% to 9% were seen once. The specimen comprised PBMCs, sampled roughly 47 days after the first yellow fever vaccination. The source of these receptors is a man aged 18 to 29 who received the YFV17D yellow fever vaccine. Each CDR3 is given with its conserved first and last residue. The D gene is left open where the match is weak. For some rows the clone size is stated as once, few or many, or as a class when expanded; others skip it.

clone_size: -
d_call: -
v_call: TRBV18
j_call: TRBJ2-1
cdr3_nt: TGTGCCAGCTCACCACGGACAGTCAATGAGCAGTTCTTC
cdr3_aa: CASSPRTVNEQFF

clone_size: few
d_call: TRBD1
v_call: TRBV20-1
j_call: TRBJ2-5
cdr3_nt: TGCAGTGCTAGCCGACAGGGGGCCGGGGGAGAGACCCAGTACTTC
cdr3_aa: CSASRQGAGGETQYF

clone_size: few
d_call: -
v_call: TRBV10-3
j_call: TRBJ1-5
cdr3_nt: TGTGCCATCAGTGAGTTGGGCTCGGGCAATCAGCCCCAGCATTTT
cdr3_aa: CAISELGSGNQPQHF

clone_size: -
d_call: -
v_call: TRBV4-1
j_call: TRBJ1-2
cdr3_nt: TGCGCCAGCAGCCAAGGGCAGCGACAACTTTATGGCTACACCTTC
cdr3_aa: CASSQGQRQLYGYTF

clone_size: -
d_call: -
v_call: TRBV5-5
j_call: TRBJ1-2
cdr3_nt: TGTGCCAGCAGCCTCCTGGGGGTCGACTTGGGGGGCTACACCTTC
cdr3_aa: CASSLLGVDLGGYTF

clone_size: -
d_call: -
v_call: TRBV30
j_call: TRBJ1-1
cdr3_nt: TGTGCCTGGATGAAGACAGGGAACACTGAAGCTTTCTTT
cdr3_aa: CAWMKTGNTEAFF

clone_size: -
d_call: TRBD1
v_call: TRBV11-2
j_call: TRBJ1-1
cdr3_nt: TGTGCCAGCAGCTTTTACAGGGGGCTGGGGAACACTGAAGCTTTCTTT
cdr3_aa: CASSFYRGLGNTEAFF

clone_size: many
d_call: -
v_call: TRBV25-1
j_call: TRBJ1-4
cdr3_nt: TGTGCCAGCAGTGAATCAAAGGGAGGGGAAAAACTGTTTTTT
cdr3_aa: CASSESKGGEKLFF

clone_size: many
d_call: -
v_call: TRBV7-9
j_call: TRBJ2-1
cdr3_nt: TGTGCCAGCAGCCTTGGACCCTCCGGGACGGACCTCAATGAGCAGTTCTTC
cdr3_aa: CASSLGPSGTDLNEQFF

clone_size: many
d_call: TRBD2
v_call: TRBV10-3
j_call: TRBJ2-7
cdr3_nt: TGTGCCATCAATCTAGCGGGGGCAGCGGGCGAGCAGTACTTC
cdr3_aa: CAINLAGAAGEQYF

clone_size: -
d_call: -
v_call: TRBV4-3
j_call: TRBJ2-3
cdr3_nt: TGCGCCAGCAGCAAAGTCAAGGGGGCAGATACGCAGTATTTT
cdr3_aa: CASSKVKGADTQYF

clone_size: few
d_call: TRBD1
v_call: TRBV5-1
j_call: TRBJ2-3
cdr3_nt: TGCGCCAGCAGCTTTAGTGGACAGGGCGCAGATACGCAGTATTTT
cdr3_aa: CASSFSGQGADTQYF

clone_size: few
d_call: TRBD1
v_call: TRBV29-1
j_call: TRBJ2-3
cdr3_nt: TGCAGCGCTTCCTACAGGGGGCCAACAGATACGCAGTATTTT
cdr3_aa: CSASYRGPTDTQYF

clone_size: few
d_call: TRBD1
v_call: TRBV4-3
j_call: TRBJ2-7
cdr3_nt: TGCGCCAGCAGCCAAGGATTTGGACAGGGTGACTACGAGCAGTACTTC
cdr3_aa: CASSQGFGQGDYEQYF

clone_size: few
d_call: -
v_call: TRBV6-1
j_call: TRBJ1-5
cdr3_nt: TGTGCCAGCAGCCGTACTTCGGGGGCGGCTCAGCCCCAGCATTTT
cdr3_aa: CASSRTSGAAQPQHF

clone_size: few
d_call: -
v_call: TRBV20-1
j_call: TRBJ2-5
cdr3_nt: TGCAGTGCGCGCTTGGGGGCAGAGACCCAGTACTTC
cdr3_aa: CSARLGAETQYF

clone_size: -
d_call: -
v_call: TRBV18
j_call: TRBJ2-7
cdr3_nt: TGTGCCAGCTCACCACCGGCAACAGGCGAGCAGTACTTC
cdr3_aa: CASSPPATGEQYF

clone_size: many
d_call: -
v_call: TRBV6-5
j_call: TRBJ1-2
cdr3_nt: TGTGCCAGCAGTTACTCGATGAGGGGAGCATGGTCGGGCTACACCTTC
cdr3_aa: CASSYSMRGAWSGYTF

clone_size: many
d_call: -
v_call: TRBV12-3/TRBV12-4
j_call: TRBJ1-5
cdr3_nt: TGTGCCAGCAGTCCCCGTTTTTCAGGTAATCAGCCCCAGCATTTT
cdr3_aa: CASSPRFSGNQPQHF

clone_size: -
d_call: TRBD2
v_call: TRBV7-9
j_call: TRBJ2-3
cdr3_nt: TGTGCCAGCAGCTTAATAGCGGGGGGGCCCACAGATACGCAGTATTTT
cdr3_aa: CASSLIAGGPTDTQYF

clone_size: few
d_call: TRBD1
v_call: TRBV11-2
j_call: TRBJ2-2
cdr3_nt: TGTGCCAGCAGCCTAATACGACAGGGGGATAGCACCGGGGAGCTGTTTTTT
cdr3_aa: CASSLIRQGDSTGELFF

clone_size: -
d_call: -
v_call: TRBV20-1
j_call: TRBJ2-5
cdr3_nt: TGCAGCGTACACAGGTCAGACAGACAAGAGACCCAGTACTTC
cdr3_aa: CSVHRSDRQETQYF

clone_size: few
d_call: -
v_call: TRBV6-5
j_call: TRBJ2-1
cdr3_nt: TGTGCCAGCAGATTACCCGGGAGCAGCTCCTACAATGAGCAGTTCTTC
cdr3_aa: CASRLPGSSSYNEQFF

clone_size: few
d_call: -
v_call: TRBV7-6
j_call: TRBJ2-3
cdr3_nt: TGTGCCAGCAGCCGCCGCACAGATACGCAGTATTTT
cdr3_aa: CASSRRTDTQYF

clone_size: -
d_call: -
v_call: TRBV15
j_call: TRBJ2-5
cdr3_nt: TGTGCCACCAGTCAATCGGACACACCGAGGACCCAGTACTTC
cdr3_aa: CATSQSDTPRTQYF

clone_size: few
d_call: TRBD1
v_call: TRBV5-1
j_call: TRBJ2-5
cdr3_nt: TGCGCCAGCAGCTGGGGCCCTCGGACAGGGGGCCCGGAGACCCAGTACTTC
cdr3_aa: CASSWGPRTGGPETQYF

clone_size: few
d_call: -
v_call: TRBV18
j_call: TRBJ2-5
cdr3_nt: TGTGCCAGCTCACCAATCGCCACACAAAACCAAGAGACCCAGTACTTC
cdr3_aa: CASSPIATQNQETQYF

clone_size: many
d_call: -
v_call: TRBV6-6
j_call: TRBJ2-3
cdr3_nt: TGTGCCAGCAGCCTCGGATTCGAAGATACGCAGTATTTT
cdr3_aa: CASSLGFEDTQYF

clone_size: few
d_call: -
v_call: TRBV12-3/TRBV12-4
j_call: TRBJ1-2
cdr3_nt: TGTGCCAGCAGTTTCCCAGGGGTCTATGGCTACACCTTC
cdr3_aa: CASSFPGVYGYTF

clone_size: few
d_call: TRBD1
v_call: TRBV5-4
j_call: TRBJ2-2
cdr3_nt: TGTGCCAGCACTGCCGACAGGGCGAGCACCGGGGAGCTGTTTTTT
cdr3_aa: CASTADRASTGELFF

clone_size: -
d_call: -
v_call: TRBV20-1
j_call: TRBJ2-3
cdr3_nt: TGCAGTGCGCTGGGGTTCGGGGTTAGCACAGATACGCAGTATTTT
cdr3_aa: CSALGFGVSTDTQYF

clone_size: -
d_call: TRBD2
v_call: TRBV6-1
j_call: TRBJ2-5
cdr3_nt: TGTGCCAGCAGTGAATTTAGCGGGGGGGTTTCCCAGTACTTC
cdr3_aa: CASSEFSGGVSQYF

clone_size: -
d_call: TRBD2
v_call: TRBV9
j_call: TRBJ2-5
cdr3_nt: TGTGCCAGCAGCGATCGACTAGCGGATCAAGAGACCCAGTACTTC
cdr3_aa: CASSDRLADQETQYF

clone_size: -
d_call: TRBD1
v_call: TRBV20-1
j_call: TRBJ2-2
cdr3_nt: TGCTGTGCTAGAGACTCGACAGGGGGGGCCCGGGAGCTGTTTTTT
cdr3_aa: CCARDSTGGARELFF

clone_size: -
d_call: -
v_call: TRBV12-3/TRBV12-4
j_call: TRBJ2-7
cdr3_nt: TGTGCCAGCAGTTTTGGTCGGCCCTACGAGCAGTACTTC
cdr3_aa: CASSFGRPYEQYF

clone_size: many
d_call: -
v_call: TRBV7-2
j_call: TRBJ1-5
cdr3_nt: TGTGCCAGCAGCTTAAGGGGCAATCAGCCCCAGCATTTT
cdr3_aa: CASSLRGNQPQHF

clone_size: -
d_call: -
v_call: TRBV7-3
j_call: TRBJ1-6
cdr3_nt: TGTGCCAGCAGTGAGGGGTGGGGATCACCCCTCCACTTT
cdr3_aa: CASSEGWGSPLHF

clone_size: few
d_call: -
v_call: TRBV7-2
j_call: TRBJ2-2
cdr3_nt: TGTGCCAGCAGCTCAAGGACGGCCCAGGAGCTGTTTTTT
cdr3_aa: CASSSRTAQELFF

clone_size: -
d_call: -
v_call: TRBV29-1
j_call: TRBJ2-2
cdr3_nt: TGCAGCGCCTCCCCGACAGGGAGGGAGACCGGGGAGCTGTTTTTT
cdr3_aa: CSASPTGRETGELFF

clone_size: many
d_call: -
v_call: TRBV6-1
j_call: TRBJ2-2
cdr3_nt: TGTGCCAGCAGTGTCGTTATCGGGGAGCTGTTTTTT
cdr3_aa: CASSVVIGELFF

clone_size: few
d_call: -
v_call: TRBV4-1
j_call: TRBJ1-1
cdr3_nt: TGCGCCAGCAGCCTAAGAAAGGGGACCACTGAAGCTTTCTTT
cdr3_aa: CASSLRKGTTEAFF

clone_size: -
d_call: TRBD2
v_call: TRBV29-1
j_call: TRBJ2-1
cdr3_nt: TGCAGCGTTGGGAGCGGGGGGCCTCCGTTCTTC
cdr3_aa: CSVGSGGPPFF

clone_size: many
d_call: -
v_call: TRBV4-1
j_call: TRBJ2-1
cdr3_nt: TGCGCCAGCAGCCAAGAGGGGACCGGGTTAGACAATGAGCAGTTCTTC
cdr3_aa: CASSQEGTGLDNEQFF

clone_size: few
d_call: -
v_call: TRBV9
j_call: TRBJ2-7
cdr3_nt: TGTGCCAGCAGCGTAGCAGGGGGGTCGGGCGAGCAGTACTTC
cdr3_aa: CASSVAGGSGEQYF

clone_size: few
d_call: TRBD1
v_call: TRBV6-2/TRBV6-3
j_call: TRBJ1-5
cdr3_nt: TGTGCCAGCAGACTCCGGGACAGGGGCAATCAGCCCCAGCATTTT
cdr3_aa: CASRLRDRGNQPQHF

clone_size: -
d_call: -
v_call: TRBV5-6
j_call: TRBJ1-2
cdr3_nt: TGTGCCAGCGGCGGGGTGTCCTGGGGCTACACCTTC
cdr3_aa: CASGGVSWGYTF

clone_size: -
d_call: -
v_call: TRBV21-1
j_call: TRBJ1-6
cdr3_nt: TGTGCCAGCAGCAAAGCGCGGTATGGACCAGGAAATTCACCCCTCCACTTT
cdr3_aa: CASSKARYGPGNSPLHF

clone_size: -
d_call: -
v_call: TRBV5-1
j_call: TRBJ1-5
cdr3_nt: TGCGCCAGCAGTCCGGGGGAGGGCAATCAGCCCCAGCATTTT
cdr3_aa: CASSPGEGNQPQHF